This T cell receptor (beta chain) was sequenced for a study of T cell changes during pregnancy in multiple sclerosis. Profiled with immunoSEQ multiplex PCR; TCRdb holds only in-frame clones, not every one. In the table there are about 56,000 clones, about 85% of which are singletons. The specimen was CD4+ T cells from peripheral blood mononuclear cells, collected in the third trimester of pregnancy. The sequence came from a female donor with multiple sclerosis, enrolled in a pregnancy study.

The CDR3 protein is CASSISAGQETQYF. The DNA of the CDR3 is TGTGCCAGTAGTATATCGGCGGGACAAGAGACCCAGTACTTC. This sequence joins TRBV19 and TRBJ2-5; a weak D match, TRBD2 (6 bases). The CDR3 length is 14 residues. CDR1 and CDR2 from the germline V gene are LNHDA and SQIVND (reference sequence). With 2 bases removed from V and 2 bases from J, the gap between germline ends came to 9 bases.